These T cell receptor beta chains were read from a single sample in a study of CD8+CD57+ T cells in acquired aplastic anemia. MiXCR, applied by TCRdb to the reads, yields one record per CDR3 protein. The repertoire holds 110,000 or so distinct CDR3 sequences, with roughly 51% as singletons. The source material was sorted CD4+, CD8+, or CD8+CD57+ T cells (not recorded which) from PBMCs. These receptors were collected from a human donor in good health, serving as a control. Both conserved end residues are part of each CDR3. The D gene is left open where the match is weak. Clone sizes are given selectively: once, few, many, or a class where the clone is expanded.

size	V	D	length	J	DNA	CDR3
.	TRBV13	TRBD1	14	TRBJ1-1	TGTGCCAGCAGCTTCCAGCAGGGGGGCACTGAAGCTTTCTTT	CASSFQQGGTEAFF
.	TRBV10-3	TRBD2	17	TRBJ2-1	TGTGCCATCAGTGAGTCCGTCGGGGGGGGTAATATGAATGAGCAGTTCTTC	CAISESVGGGNMNEQFF
.	TRBV20-1	.	16	TRBJ2-1	TGCAGTGCTAGAGCCTGGAGGGCGGGACCCTCCAATGAGCAGTTCTTC	CSARAWRAGPSNEQFF
.	TRBV9	.	15	TRBJ1-1	TGTGCCAGCAGCGTAAGTGAGGGGACGAACACTGAAGCTTTCTTT	CASSVSEGTNTEAFF
few	TRBV12-5	.	11	TRBJ1-2	TGTGCTAGTAGGGTTTGCTATGGCTACACCTTC	CASRVCYGYTF
few	TRBV10-3	.	12	TRBJ2-7	TGTGCCATCAGTGACAGGACCTACGAGCAGTACTTC	CAISDRTYEQYF
many	TRBV27	TRBD1	16	TRBJ2-7	TGTGCCAGCAGTCAGGCCGGGACAGGGGTCGGCAAGCAGCAGTACTTC	CASSQAGTGVGKQQYF
.	TRBV20-1	TRBD2	15	TRBJ2-1	TGCAGTGCTAGCTCGACTAGCGGGAGGGCGGGAGAGCAGTTCTTC	CSASSTSGRAGEQFF
.	TRBV7-2	TRBD1	15	TRBJ1-6	TGTGCCAGCAGCTCACCCGGGACAGTTTATTCACCCCTCCACTTT	CASSSPGTVYSPLHF
.	TRBV7-9	.	12	TRBJ2-5	TGTGCCAGCAGCGGTAGGACTTGGACCCAGTACTTC	CASSGRTWTQYF
few	TRBV29-1	.	11	TRBJ2-7	TGCAGCGTAAGGGTCGAGGACGAGCAGTACTTC	CSVRVEDEQYF
many	TRBV4-3	.	12	TRBJ1-1	TGCGCCAGCAGCCCGAATCCGGGGTGGAAAATCTTT	CASSPNPGWKIF
many	TRBV6-2/TRBV6-3	.	12	TRBJ2-1	TGTGCCAGCAGCCCGCCCGGGCGTGAGCAGTTCTTC	CASSPPGREQFF
.	TRBV20-1	.	13	TRBJ1-1	TGCAGTGCTAGCCGCAGCACGAACACTGAAGCTTTCTTT	CSASRSTNTEAFF
.	TRBV20-1	TRBD2	15	TRBJ2-3	TGCAGTGCTCGCAGCAGCGGGGGGGTCACAGATACGCAGTATTTT	CSARSSGGVTDTQYF
many	TRBV7-9	.	13	TRBJ2-3	TGTGCCAGCAGCTTAGTCACAGCTGATACGCAGTATTTT	CASSLVTADTQYF
.	TRBV27	TRBD1	16	TRBJ1-2	TGTGCCAGCAGCTCCCCCGGGACAGGCCCTGACTATGGCTACACCTTC	CASSSPGTGPDYGYTF
many	TRBV14	.	15	TRBJ1-3	TGTGCCAGCAGCGCAGCCCGGGGCCGGGGAAACACCATATATTTT	CASSAARGRGNTIYF
.	TRBV19	.	13	TRBJ1-5	TGTGCCAGTAGCGGCAGCTTTAATCAGCCCCAGCATTTT	CASSGSFNQPQHF
.	TRBV9	.	15	TRBJ1-2	TGTGCCAGCAGCCAGGCCCATGGGGCAGGCTATGGCTACACCTTC	CASSQAHGAGYGYTF
.	TRBV29-1	TRBD1	16	TRBJ1-2	TGCAGCGTTGAAGATCTAAGGACAGGGCACTTTTATGGCTACACCTTC	CSVEDLRTGHFYGYTF
.	TRBV2	.	10	TRBJ2-7	TGTGCCAGCCGATCCTACGAGCAATACTTC	CASRSYEQYF
.	TRBV10-2	TRBD1	13	TRBJ2-7	TGCGCCAGCACCACAGGGGTATCCTACGAGCAGTACTTC	CASTTGVSYEQYF
.	TRBV24-1	.	15	TRBJ1-5	TGTGCCACCAGTGAGACGGGACAAGACAATCAGCCCCAGCATTTT	CATSETGQDNQPQHF
.	TRBV30	TRBD1	14	TRBJ2-7	TGTGCCTGGAGTGATGGGACAGGGGGCTACGAGCAGTACTTC	CAWSDGTGGYEQYF
few	TRBV7-3	TRBD2	15	TRBJ2-3	TGTGCCAGCAGCTTAGCCGGGGGGGCCACAGATACGCAGTATTTT	CASSLAGGATDTQYF